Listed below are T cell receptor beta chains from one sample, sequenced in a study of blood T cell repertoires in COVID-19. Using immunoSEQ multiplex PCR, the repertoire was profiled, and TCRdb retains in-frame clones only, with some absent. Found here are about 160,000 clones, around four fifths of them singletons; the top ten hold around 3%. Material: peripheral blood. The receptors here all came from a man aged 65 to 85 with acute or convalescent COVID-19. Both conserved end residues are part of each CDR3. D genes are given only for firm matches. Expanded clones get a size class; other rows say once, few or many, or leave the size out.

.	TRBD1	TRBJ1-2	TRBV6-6	CASSIGQGGYGYTF	TGTGCCAGCAGTATTGGACAGGGAGGCTATGGCTACACCTTC
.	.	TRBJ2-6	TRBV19	CASSIDHRWGDSGANVLTF	TGTGCCAGTAGTATAGACCACCGGTGGGGGGACTCTGGGGCCAACGTCCTGACTTTC
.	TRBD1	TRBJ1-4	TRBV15	CATSRDGQAEKLFF	TGTGCCACCAGCAGAGATGGACAGGCTGAAAAACTGTTTTTT
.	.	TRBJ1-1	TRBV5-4	CASSLGGRRGPDTEAFF	TGTGCCAGCAGCTTGGGGGGCAGGAGGGGCCCCGACACTGAAGCTTTCTTT
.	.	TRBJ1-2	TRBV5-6	CASSLSAEAGPYF	TGTGCCAGCAGCCTAAGTGCGGAGGCCGGTCCCTACTTC
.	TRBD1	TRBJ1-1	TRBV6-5	CASRLTGAQNTEAFF	TGTGCCAGCAGGTTGACAGGGGCCCAGAACACTGAAGCTTTCTTT
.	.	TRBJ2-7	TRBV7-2	CASSLEGGPQYEQYF	TGTGCCAGCAGCTTAGAAGGCGGGCCCCAATACGAGCAGTACTTC
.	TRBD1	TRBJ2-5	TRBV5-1	CASSPGQGGPQETQYF	TGCGCCAGCAGCCCCGGACAGGGAGGACCTCAAGAGACCCAGTACTTC
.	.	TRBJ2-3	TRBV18	CASSPRESTDTQYF	TGTGCCAGCTCACCACGGGAGTCCACAGATACGCAGTATTTT
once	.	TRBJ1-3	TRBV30	CAWSVLGEQGGNTIYF	TGTGCCTGGAGTGTACTTGGGGAACAGGGAGGAAACACCATATATTTT
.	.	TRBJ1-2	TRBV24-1	CATSTDIQGYTF	TGTGCCACCAGTACGGACATACAAGGCTACACCTTC
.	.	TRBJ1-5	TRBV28	CASSLQGRQPQHF	TGTGCCAGCAGTTTGCAGGGGCGTCAGCCCCAGCATTTT
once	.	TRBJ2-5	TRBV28	CASSLGGGETQYF	TGTGCCAGCAGTTTAGGGGGCGGGGAGACCCAGTACTTC
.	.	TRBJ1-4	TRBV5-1	CASSLGHENEKLFF	TGCGCCAGCAGCTTGGGACACGAAAATGAAAAACTGTTTTTT
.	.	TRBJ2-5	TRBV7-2	CASSPRGAGVWETQYF	TGTGCCAGCAGCCCACGGGGGGCGGGAGTGTGGGAGACCCAGTACTTC
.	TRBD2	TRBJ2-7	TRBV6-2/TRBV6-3	CASSLTSGSDSYEQYF	TGTGCCAGCAGTCTTACTAGCGGGAGCGACTCCTACGAGCAGTACTTC
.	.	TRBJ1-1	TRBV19	CASSNGGARGTEAFF	TGTGCCAGTAGTAACGGGGGGGCTCGCGGCACTGAAGCTTTCTTT
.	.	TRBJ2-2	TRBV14	CASSQDWDNPGELFF	TGTGCCAGCAGCCAAGACTGGGACAACCCCGGGGAGCTGTTTTTT
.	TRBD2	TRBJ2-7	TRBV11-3	CASRNLAGGPGDEQYF	TGTGCCAGCAGGAACCTAGCGGGAGGGCCCGGGGACGAGCAGTACTTC
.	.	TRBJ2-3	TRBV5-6	CASSLRGGRISQYF	TGTGCCAGCAGCTTAAGAGGGGGTCGCATCAGTCAGTATTTT
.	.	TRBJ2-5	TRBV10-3	CAISETRAETQYF	TGTGCCATCAGTGAAACTAGAGCAGAGACCCAGTACTTC
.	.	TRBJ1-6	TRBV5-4	CASSHNNRNSPLHF	TGTGCCAGCAGCCATAACAACAGGAATTCACCCCTCCACTTT
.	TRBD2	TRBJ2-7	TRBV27	CASSLSVASGAYEQYF	TGTGCCAGCAGTTTATCGGTGGCTAGCGGGGCCTACGAGCAGTACTTC
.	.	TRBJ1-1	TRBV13	CASSSTFEGRTEAFF	TGTGCCAGCAGCTCAACCTTCGAGGGCCGGACTGAAGCTTTCTTT
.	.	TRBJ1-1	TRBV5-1	CASSLGRLENTEAFF	TGCGCCAGCAGCTTGGGAAGGCTAGAGAACACTGAAGCTTTCTTT
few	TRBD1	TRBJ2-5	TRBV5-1	CASSLVGTVEETQYF	TGCGCCAGCAGCTTGGTTGGGACAGTTGAGGAGACCCAGTACTTC
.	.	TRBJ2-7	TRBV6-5	CASSLDRPRDEQYF	TGTGCCAGCAGTTTGGACCGACCCAGGGACGAGCAGTACTTC
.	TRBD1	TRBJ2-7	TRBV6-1	CASSEARTGSYEQYF	TGTGCCAGCAGTGAAGCAAGGACAGGTTCCTACGAGCAGTACTTC
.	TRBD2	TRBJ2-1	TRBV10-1	CASSGLTQEPGLAIVNEQFF	TGCGCCAGCAGTGGTCTCACACAAGAGCCGGGACTAGCGATAGTAAATGAGCAGTTCTTC
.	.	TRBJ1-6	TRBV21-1	CASSKGGGTGPVGSYNSPLHF	TGTGCCAGCAGCAAAGGGGGTGGGACAGGGCCGGTAGGTTCCTATAATTCACCCCTCCACTTT
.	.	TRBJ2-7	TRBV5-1	CASSQQGPGQGEQYF	TGCGCCAGCAGCCAACAGGGACCTGGCCAGGGCGAGCAGTACTTC
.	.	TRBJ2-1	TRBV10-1	CASSDREIAEFSNEQFF	TGCGCCAGCAGTGACAGGGAGATAGCGGAGTTCTCGAATGAGCAGTTCTTC
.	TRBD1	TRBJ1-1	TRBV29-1	CSVKSRDRGTEAFF	TGCAGCGTCAAGTCCCGGGACAGGGGCACTGAAGCTTTCTTT
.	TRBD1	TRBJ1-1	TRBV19	CASSVQGGTEAFF	TGTGCCAGTAGTGTACAGGGGGGCACTGAAGCTTTCTTT
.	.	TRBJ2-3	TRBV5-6	CASSPMGSVKDTQYF	TGTGCCAGCAGCCCGATGGGTAGCGTTAAGGATACGCAGTATTTT
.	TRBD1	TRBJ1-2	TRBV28	CASSLADRGIYGYTF	TGTGCCAGCAGTTTGGCGGACAGGGGGATCTATGGCTACACCTTC
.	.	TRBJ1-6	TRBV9	CASSVDARVNSPLHF	TGTGCCAGCAGCGTAGACGCCCGGGTTAATTCACCCCTCCACTTT
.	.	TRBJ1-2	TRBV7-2	CASSLGRSGIYGYTF	TGTGCCAGCAGCTTAGGTCGGTCCGGGATCTATGGCTACACCTTC
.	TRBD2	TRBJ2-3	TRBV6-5	CASSYSTSGTDTQYF	TGTGCCAGCAGTTACTCGACTAGCGGCACAGATACGCAGTATTTT
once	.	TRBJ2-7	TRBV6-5	CASSYSGGRGDEQYF	TGTGCCAGCAGTTACTCTGGTGGCAGGGGGGACGAGCAGTACTTC
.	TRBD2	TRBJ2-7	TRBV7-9	CASSLMTSGSPRPYEQYF	TGTGCCAGCAGCTTGATGACTAGCGGGAGTCCTAGACCCTACGAGCAGTACTTC
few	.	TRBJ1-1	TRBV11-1	CASRNRTVLNTEAFF	TGTGCCAGCAGGAACCGTACAGTCCTGAACACTGAAGCTTTCTTT
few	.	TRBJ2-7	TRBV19	CASSSFYEQYF	TGTGCCAGTAGTTCATTCTACGAGCAGTACTTC
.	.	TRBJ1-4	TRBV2	CASSGQGNEKLFF	TGTGCCAGCAGTGGGCAGGGGAATGAAAAACTGTTTTTT
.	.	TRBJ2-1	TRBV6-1	CASSEQASSYNEQFF	TGTGCCAGCAGTGAACAAGCTAGCTCCTACAATGAGCAGTTCTTC
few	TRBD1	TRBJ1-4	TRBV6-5	CASSPGTGPEKLFF	TGTGCCAGCAGCCCCGGGACAGGCCCAGAAAAACTGTTTTTT
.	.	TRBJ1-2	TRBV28	CASSQTLPGYTF	TGTGCCAGCAGTCAGACATTGCCTGGCTACACCTTC
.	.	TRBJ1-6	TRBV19	CASKQGGGPSPLHF	TGTGCCAGTAAACAAGGGGGGGGGCCTTCACCCCTCCACTTT
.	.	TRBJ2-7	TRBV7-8	CASSPEGVARSAYEQYF	TGTGCCAGCAGCCCAGAGGGGGTAGCGCGATCAGCCTACGAGCAGTACTTC
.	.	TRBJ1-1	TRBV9	CASTSALLGSDTEAFF	TGTGCCAGCACTAGCGCCCTCCTTGGGAGCGACACTGAAGCTTTCTTT
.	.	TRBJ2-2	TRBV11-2	CASSLVRAGELFF	TGTGCCAGCAGCTTAGTCCGAGCCGGGGAGCTGTTTTTT
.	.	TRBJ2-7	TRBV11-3	CASSLVMSGLSYEQYF	TGTGCCAGCAGCTTAGTGATGTCGGGACTCTCCTACGAGCAGTACTTC
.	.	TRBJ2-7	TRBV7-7	CASSDLGGPPHEQYF	TGTGCTAGCAGCGACCTAGGAGGGCCCCCCCACGAGCAGTACTTC